The 24 T cell receptor beta chains listed next were all sequenced from one sample in a study of shared clonotypes between healthy human individuals. CD45RO-negative, CCR7-selected cells formed the naive CD8 fraction, which excluded terminally differentiated effector memory CD45RA+ cells. Sequenced by immunoSEQ multiplex PCR; TCRdb stores in-frame clones only, minus some. The sample holds around 620,000 clones; 85% to 95% are singletons and the top ten take 0.11%. The sequenced sample was naive CD8+ T cells sorted from blood. The receptors were sampled from a woman aged 25 to 39 in good health.

CDR3 amino acids: CASSLVTGVNEQFF. The CDR3 bases are TGTGCCAGCAGCTTAGTTACAGGGGTAAATGAGCAGTTCTTC. The gene calls are TRBV7-9 and TRBJ2-1, with 7 bases aligning to TRBD1. After removal of 1 base from V and 7 bases from J, the junction contained 4 bases not matched to a gene. The length of the CDR3 is 14 residues. Germline values: CDR1 SEHNR, CDR2 FQNEAQ (reference sequence).

The V and J genes are TRBV2 and TRBJ2-7, with D possibly TRBD1 on 5 matching bases. The V end lost 6 bases, the J end lost 3 bases, and 12 bases lay between the germline ends. The CDR3 is 13 residues long. Looked up from germline, CDR1 is SNHLY and CDR2 is FYNNEI. DNA of the CDR3: TGTGCCAGCAGGGTGACAGAAGACTACGAGCAGTACTTC. Residues: CASRVTEDYEQYF. The entire variable domain, with the rest obtained from reference TRBV2 and TRBJ2-7, is as follows: EPEVTQTPSHQVTQMGQEVILRCVPISNHLYFYWYRQILGQKVEFLVSFYNNEISEKSEIFDDQFSVERPDGSNFTLKIRSTKLEDSAMYFCASRVTEDYEQYFGPGTRLTVT.

The J gene is TRBJ2-1, the V gene TRBV27; 7 positions match TRBD1. Germline V gene sequence: CDR1 MNHEY, CDR2 SMNVEV (reference sequence). V was pared by 8 bases and J by 9 bases, with 4 bases of the junction left unmatched. The CDR3 is 11 amino acids. The CDR3 region is CASESGGEQFF. In DNA, the CDR3 is TGTGCCAGCGAATCAGGGGGTGAGCAGTTCTTC.

The CDR3 DNA reads as TGTGCCAGCAGTTACTCGGGACAGTTCTACGAGCAGTACTTC. Residues: CASSYSGQFYEQYF. V gene TRBV6-5 combines with J gene TRBJ2-7; 7 positions match TRBD1. V dropped 0 bases and J dropped 3; count of bases not matched to a gene: 2. CDR1 is MNHEY, CDR2 SVGAGI, per germline. The CDR3 loop spans 14 amino acids.

This chain uses TRBV19 with TRBJ2-7; D is undetermined. The CDR3 is 13 amino acids. Trimming took 5 bases from V and 0 from J, leaving 8 bases between them. From germline, CDR1 is LNHDA and CDR2 SQIVND (reference sequence). DNA for the CDR3: TGTGCCAGTAGTTTCTCCCTCTCCTACGAGCAGTACTTC. Encoded protein: CASSFSLSYEQYF.

The genes are TRBV29-1 and TRBJ2-5, with unresolved D. The J call is doubtful: the DNA matches TRBJ2-7 better. The CDR3 spans 13 residues. From germline, CDR1 is SQVTM and CDR2 ANQGSEA. The CDR3: CSVEGLDTYEQYF. CDR3 nucleotides: TGCAGCGTTGAAGGGCTAGATACCTACGAGCAGTACTTC.

The chain combines TRBV27 with TRBJ2-5; tentative D call: TRBD1 (6 bases). The germline V gene has CDR1 MNHEY and CDR2 SMNVEV (reference sequence). The CDR3 length is 14 residues. Trimming took off 8 bases at V and 0 bases at J, with 13 bases between the two ends. CDR3: CASPRTVYQETQYF. In DNA, the CDR3 is TGTGCCAGCCCTAGGACAGTTTACCAAGAGACCCAGTACTTC.

The chain links TRBV5-1 to TRBJ2-7; 12 nucleotides line up with TRBD2. The CDR3 has 19 residues. The V gene's germline CDR1 is SGHRS and CDR2 YFSETQ. Trimming at V came to 4 bases and at J to 4 bases, leaving 18 bases not matched to a gene. CDR3 region: CASSTGLAGLTYDLYEQYF. CDR3 DNA sequence: TGCGCCAGCAGCACGGGACTAGCGGGCCTAACATACGATCTTTACGAGCAGTACTTC.

The chain is built from TRBV29-1 and TRBJ2-1, with 8 positions matching TRBD2. This CDR3 is 15 amino acids long. From germline, CDR1 is SQVTM and CDR2 ANQGSEA. With V trimmed by 4 bases and J by 6 bases, 11 bases remained unmatched. The CDR3 loop reads CSVVAAGDFRNEQFF. The CDR3 nucleotides read TGCAGCGTTGTCGCAGCGGGAGATTTTCGCAATGAGCAGTTCTTC.

This clone was seen only once. The J gene is TRBJ1-2, the V gene TRBV28; no firm D call. Germline V gene lookup returns CDR1 MDHEN and CDR2 SYDVKM. The CDR3 loop spans 13 amino acids. The germline V and J ends were trimmed by 4 bases and 6 bases, with 12 bases remaining between them. Here the CDR3 DNA reads TGTGCCAGCAGTTGGCAGGTGGGAGATGGCTACACCTTC. Residues: CASSWQVGDGYTF.

V and J are TRBV5-4 and TRBJ2-7; TRBD2 matches 8 bases. After removal of 4 bases from V and 2 bases from J, the junction contained 8 bases not matched to a gene. The CDR3 runs 15 residues. The germline V gene has CDR1 SGHNT and CDR2 YYREEE (reference sequence). CDR3 region: CASSSFPGLAYEQYF. The CDR3 bases are TGTGCCAGCAGCAGCTTCCCGGGACTAGCCTACGAGCAGTACTTC.

This sequence joins TRBV7-6 and TRBJ2-7, with 10 bases identical to TRBD1. The ends lost 5 bases at V and 5 bases at J; junction bases unmatched: 15. Germline lookup yields CDR1 SGHVS and CDR2 FNYEAQ. CDR3 size: 17 residues. The CDR3 loop is CASSPEVLGTGDHEQYF. The CDR3 region has the DNA TGTGCCAGCAGCCCCGAAGTCCTGGGGACAGGGGACCACGAGCAGTACTTC.

The rearrangement uses TRBV5-5 and TRBJ2-3; D unresolved. Germline V lookup: CDR1 SGHKS, CDR2 YYEKEE (reference sequence). The length of the CDR3 is 14 residues. Trimming took off 0 bases at V and 4 bases at J, with 9 bases between the two ends. The CDR3 protein is CASSLDPRADTQYF. DNA of the CDR3: TGTGCCAGCAGCTTGGACCCGCGAGCAGATACGCAGTATTTT.

This sequence joins TRBV7-9 and TRBJ2-5, with D possibly TRBD2 on 6 matching bases. V was clipped by 2 bases and J by 0 bases, with 10 bases between them. Germline V gene lookup returns CDR1 SEHNR and CDR2 FQNEAQ (reference sequence). The CDR3 covers 15 residues. The CDR3 loop reads CASSLLPGDQETQYF. The CDR3 DNA is TGTGCCAGCAGCTTACTCCCGGGGGACCAAGAGACCCAGTACTTC.

The J gene is TRBJ2-1, the V gene TRBV27, with 9 bases fitting TRBD2. Trimming removed 8 bases from V and 6 bases from J; junction bases left unmatched: 11. The CDR3 sequence is 15 residues long. Germline V gene data show CDR1 as MNHEY and CDR2 as SMNVEV (reference sequence). DNA of the CDR3: TGTGCCAGCCAGCTCCTAGCGGGATTTCTCAATGAGCAGTTCTTC. Translation gives CASQLLAGFLNEQFF.

The chain has TRBV29-1 and TRBJ2-2; 8 bases map to TRBD2. The CDR3 extends over 14 amino acids. Germline V gene data show CDR1 as SQVTM and CDR2 as ANQGSEA. With V trimmed by 6 bases and J by 5 bases, 8 bases remained unmatched. The CDR3 reads CSVIAGWGTGELFF. CDR3 DNA: TGCAGCGTAATAGCGGGATGGGGGACCGGGGAGCTGTTTTTT.

The chain couples TRBV4-1 to TRBJ1-4, with 7 bases identical to TRBD1. V lost 1 base to trimming and J lost 10 bases; unmatched junction nucleotides: 12. The CDR3 consists of 16 residues. Germline V gene lookup returns CDR1 MGHRA and CDR2 YSYEKL. CDR3 region: CASSQVYAGQWGKLFF. CDR3 bases: TGCGCCAGCAGCCAAGTCTACGCGGGACAGTGGGGAAAACTGTTTTTT.

The rearrangement joins TRBV19 to TRBJ2-6; no definite D call. The germline V gene encodes CDR1 LNHDA and CDR2 SQIVND (reference sequence). The V end lost 0 bases, the J end lost 2 bases, and 5 bases lay between the germline ends. CDR3 length: 15 amino acids. DNA for the CDR3: TGTGCCAGTAGTATAGACAGTGCTGGGGCCAACGTCCTGACTTTC. Translated: CASSIDSAGANVLTF.

J is TRBJ1-1 and V is TRBV28, with D unresolved. Trimming took 4 bases from V and 6 from J, leaving 9 bases between them. CDR3 length: 12 amino acids. In germline, CDR1 is MDHEN, CDR2 SYDVKM. Written as DNA, the CDR3 is TGTGCCAGCAGTTCCCCTCCTCCTGAAGCTTTCTTT. It is translated as CASSSPPPEAFF.

J is TRBJ2-7 and V is TRBV6-5, with D unclear. Deletions cut 0 bases from V and 0 bases from J, with 9 bases between. The CDR3 is made up of 15 amino acids. Germline lookup yields CDR1 MNHEY and CDR2 SVGAGI. The CDR3: CASSYSRESSYEQYF. For the CDR3, the DNA is TGTGCCAGCAGTTACTCTCGCGAGAGCTCCTACGAGCAGTACTTC.

In its sample, this clone was seen once. The rearrangement links TRBV7-9 to TRBJ2-2, with D unclear. Trimming took off 5 bases at V and 2 bases at J, with 9 bases between the two ends. Germline V CDR1 and CDR2: SEHNR, FQNEAQ (reference sequence). There are 14 residues in the CDR3. This CDR3 is CASSQRLNTGELFF. CDR3 DNA: TGTGCCAGCAGCCAAAGACTTAACACCGGGGAGCTGTTTTTT.

The chain is built from TRBV28 and TRBJ2-7, with 10 bases matching TRBD2. The CDR3 has 15 amino acids. Unmatched junction bases numbered 4, after V lost 3 bases and J lost 2 bases. Germline V CDR1 and CDR2: MDHEN, SYDVKM. The CDR3 spells CASSLGAGGPYEQYF. The CDR3 DNA reads as TGTGCCAGCAGTTTGGGAGCGGGAGGGCCCTACGAGCAGTACTTC.

As concerns this clone: A much larger clone differs by one base, so this may be a read error. Additional DNA sequences in this sample encode the identical CDR3. The J gene is TRBJ2-7, the V gene TRBV5-6; unclear D gene. V was pared by 2 bases and J by 4 bases, with 4 bases between. This CDR3 comprises 11 residues. Germline V CDR1 and CDR2: SGHDT, YYEEEE. CDR3 nucleotide sequence: TGTGCCAGCAGCTTAGGATACGAGCAGTACTTC. It codes for CASSLGYEQYF.

This clone was seen only once. The rearrangement uses TRBV18 and TRBJ2-1; 11 bases are shared with TRBD2. The germline gives CDR1 KGHSH, CDR2 LQKENI. The length of the CDR3 is 16 residues. V lost 3 bases, J lost 5 bases, and 6 bases stayed unmatched. CDR3 loop: CASSPYPSGRHNEQFF. DNA of the CDR3: TGTGCCAGCTCACCGTACCCTAGCGGGAGGCACAATGAGCAGTTCTTC.